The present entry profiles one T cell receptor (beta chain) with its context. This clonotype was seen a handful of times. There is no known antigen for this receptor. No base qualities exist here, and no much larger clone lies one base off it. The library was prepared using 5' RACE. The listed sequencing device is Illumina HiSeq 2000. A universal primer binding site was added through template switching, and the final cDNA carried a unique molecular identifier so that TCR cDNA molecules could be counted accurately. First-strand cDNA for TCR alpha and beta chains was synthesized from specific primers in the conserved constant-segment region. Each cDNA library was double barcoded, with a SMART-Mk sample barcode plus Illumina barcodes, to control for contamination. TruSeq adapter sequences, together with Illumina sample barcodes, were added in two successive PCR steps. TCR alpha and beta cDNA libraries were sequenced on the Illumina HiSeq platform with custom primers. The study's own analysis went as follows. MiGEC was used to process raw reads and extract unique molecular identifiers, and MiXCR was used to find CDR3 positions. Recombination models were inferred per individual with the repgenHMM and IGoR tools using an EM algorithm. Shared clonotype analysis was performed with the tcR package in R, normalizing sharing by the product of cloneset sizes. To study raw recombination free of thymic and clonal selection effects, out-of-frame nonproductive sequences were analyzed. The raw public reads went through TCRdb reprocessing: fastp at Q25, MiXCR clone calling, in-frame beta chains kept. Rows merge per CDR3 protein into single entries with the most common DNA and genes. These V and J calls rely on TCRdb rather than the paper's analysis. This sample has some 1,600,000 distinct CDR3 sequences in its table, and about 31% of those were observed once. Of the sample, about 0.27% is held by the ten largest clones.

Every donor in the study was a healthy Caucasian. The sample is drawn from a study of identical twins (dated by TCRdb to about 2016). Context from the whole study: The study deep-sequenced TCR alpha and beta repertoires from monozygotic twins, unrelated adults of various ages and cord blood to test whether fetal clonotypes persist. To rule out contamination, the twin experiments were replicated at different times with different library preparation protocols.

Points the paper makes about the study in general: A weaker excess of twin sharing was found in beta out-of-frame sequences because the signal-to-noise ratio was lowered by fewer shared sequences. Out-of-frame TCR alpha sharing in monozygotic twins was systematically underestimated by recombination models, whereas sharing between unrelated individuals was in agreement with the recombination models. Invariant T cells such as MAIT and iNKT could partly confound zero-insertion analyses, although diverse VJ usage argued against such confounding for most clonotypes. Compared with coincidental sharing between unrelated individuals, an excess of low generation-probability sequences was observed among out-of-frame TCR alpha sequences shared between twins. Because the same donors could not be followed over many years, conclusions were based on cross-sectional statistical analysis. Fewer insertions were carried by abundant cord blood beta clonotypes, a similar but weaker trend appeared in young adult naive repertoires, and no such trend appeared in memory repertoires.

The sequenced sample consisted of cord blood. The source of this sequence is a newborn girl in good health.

The CDR3 protein: CASSEYGLRETQYF. The DNA sequence follows: TGTGCCAGCAGTGAATATGGCCTGCGCGAGACCCAGTACTTC. The rearranged segments are TRBV25-1 and TRBJ2-5; the D gene lacks a confident call. V is cut by 0 bases and J by 5 bases, and the space between the germline ends is 10 bases. The CDR3 has 14 amino acids, counting the end cysteine and phenylalanine. CDR3 DNA only is kept here, 42 bases in frame from base 1. CDR1 and CDR2 are drawn from the germline V gene: MGHDK, SYGVNS.